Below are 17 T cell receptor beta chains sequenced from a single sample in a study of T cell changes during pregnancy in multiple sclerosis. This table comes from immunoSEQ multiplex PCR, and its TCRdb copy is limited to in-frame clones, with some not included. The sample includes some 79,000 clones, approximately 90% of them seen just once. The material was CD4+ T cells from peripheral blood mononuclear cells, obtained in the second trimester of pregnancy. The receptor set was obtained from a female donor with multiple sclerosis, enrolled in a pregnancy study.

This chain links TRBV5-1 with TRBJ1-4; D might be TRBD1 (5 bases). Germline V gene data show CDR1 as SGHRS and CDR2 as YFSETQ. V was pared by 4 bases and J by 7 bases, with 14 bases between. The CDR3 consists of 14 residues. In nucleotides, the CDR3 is TGCGCCAGCAGCATCGGAGGGGTGGGTGAAAAACTGTTTTTT. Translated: CASSIGGVGEKLFF.

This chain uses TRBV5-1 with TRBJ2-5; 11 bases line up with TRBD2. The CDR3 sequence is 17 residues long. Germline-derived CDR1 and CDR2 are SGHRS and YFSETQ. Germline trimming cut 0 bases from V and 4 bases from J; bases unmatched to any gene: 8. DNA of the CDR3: TGCGCCAGCAGCTTGGCACCTAGCGGGAGGAGGGGAGAGACCCAGTACTTC. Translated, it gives CASSLAPSGRRGETQYF.

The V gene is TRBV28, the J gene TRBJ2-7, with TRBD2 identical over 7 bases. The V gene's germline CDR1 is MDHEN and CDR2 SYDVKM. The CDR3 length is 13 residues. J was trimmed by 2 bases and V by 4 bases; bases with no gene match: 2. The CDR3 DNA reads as TGTGCCAGCAGTTCGGGAGGCCCCTACGAGCAGTACTTC. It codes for CASSSGGPYEQYF.

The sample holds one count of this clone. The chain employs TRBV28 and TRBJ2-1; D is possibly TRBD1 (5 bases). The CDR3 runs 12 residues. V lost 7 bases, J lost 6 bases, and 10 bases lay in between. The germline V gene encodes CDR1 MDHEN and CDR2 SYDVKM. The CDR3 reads CASTIRGNEQFF. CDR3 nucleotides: TGTGCCAGCACCATTAGGGGCAATGAGCAGTTCTTC.

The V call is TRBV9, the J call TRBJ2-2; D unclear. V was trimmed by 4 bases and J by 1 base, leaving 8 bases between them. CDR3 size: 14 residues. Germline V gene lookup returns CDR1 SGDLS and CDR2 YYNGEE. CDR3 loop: CASSSRQNTGELFF. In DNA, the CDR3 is TGTGCCAGCAGCTCCCGACAGAACACCGGGGAGCTGTTTTTT.

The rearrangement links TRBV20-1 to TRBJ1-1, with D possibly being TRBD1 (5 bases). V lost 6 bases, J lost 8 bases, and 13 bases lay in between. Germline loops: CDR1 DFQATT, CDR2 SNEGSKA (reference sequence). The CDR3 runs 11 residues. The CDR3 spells CSASRGLEAFF. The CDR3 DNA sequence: TGCAGTGCCAGCCGGGGGTTGGAAGCTTTCTTT.

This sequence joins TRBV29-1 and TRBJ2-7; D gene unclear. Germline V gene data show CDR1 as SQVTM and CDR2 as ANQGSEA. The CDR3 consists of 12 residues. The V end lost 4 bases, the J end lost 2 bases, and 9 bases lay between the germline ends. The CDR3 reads CSVGATPYEQYF. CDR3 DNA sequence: TGCAGCGTTGGGGCTACTCCCTACGAGCAGTACTTC.

The CDR3 spells CASSLGRVAGEETQYF. As DNA, the CDR3 is TGTGCCAGCAGCCTAGGTAGGGTAGCGGGAGAAGAGACCCAGTACTTC. This chain connects TRBV4-2 to TRBJ2-5; 9 nucleotides match TRBD2. This CDR3 spans 16 amino acids. Germline values: CDR1 LGHNA, CDR2 YNFKEQ. V dropped 4 bases and J dropped 3; count of bases not matched to a gene: 9.

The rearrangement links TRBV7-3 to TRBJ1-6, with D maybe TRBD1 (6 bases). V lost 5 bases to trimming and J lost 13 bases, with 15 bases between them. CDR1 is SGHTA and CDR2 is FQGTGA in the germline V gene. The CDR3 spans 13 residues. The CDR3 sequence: CASSQNRENPLHF. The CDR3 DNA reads TGTGCCAGCAGCCAAAACAGGGAAAATCCCCTCCACTTT.

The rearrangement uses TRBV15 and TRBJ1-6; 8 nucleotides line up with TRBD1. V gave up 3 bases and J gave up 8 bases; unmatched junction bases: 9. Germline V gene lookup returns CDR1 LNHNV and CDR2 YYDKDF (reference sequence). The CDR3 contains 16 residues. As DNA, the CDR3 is TGTGCCACCAGCAGTCCGTCGGACAGGGAGGATTCACCCCTCCACTTT. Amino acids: CATSSPSDREDSPLHF.

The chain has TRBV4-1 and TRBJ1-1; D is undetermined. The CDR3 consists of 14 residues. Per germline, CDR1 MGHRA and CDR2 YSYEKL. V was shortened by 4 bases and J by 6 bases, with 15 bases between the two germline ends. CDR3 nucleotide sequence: TGCGCCAGCAGCCCACTTCGAACACAGTCTGAAGCTTTCTTT. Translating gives CASSPLRTQSEAFF.

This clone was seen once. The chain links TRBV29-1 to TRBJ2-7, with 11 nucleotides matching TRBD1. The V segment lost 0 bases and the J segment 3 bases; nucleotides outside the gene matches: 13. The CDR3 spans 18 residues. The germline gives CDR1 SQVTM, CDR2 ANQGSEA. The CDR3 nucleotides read TGCAGCGTTGAAGACATACTACCACTCGGGACAGGGGGCTACGAGCAGTACTTC. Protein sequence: CSVEDILPLGTGGYEQYF.

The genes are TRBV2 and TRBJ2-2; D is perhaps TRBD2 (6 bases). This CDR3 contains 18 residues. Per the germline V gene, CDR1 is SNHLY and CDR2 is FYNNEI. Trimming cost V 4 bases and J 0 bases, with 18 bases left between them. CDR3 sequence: CASSVFSPGVPNTGELFF. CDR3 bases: TGTGCCAGCAGTGTCTTCTCCCCGGGAGTACCGAACACCGGGGAGCTGTTTTTT.

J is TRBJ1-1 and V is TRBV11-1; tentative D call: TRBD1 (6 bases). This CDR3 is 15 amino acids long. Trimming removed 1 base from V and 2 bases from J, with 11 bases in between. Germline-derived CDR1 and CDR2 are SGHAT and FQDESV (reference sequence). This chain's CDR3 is CASSLGGGANTEAFF. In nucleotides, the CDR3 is TGTGCCAGCAGCTTAGGCGGGGGGGCCAACACTGAAGCTTTCTTT.

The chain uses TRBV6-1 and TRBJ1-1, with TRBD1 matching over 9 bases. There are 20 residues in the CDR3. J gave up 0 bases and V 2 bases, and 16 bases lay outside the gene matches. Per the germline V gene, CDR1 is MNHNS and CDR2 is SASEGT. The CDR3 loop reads CASSEPRSYTGTGLNTEAFF. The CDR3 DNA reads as TGTGCCAGCAGTGAACCACGCAGTTATACCGGGACAGGGCTGAACACTGAAGCTTTCTTT.

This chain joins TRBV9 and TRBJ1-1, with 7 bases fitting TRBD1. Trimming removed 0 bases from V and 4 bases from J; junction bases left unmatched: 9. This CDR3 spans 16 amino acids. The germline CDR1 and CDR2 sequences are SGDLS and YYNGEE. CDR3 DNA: TGTGCCAGCAGCGTAGACCCCATACAGGGGATCACTGAAGCTTTCTTT. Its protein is CASSVDPIQGITEAFF.

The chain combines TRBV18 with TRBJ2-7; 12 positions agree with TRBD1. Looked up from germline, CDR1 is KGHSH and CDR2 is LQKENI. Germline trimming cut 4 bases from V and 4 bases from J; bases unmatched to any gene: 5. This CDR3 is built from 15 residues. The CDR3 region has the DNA TGTGCCAGCTCACGAGGGACAGGGGGCTTTTACGAGCAGTACTTC. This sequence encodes CASSRGTGGFYEQYF. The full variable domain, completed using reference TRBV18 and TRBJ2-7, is NAGVMQNPRHLVRRRGQEARLRCSPMKGHSHVYWYRQLPEEGLKFMVYLQKENIIDESGMPKERFSAEFPKEGPSILRIQQVVRGDSAAYFCASSRGTGGFYEQYFGPGTRLTVT.